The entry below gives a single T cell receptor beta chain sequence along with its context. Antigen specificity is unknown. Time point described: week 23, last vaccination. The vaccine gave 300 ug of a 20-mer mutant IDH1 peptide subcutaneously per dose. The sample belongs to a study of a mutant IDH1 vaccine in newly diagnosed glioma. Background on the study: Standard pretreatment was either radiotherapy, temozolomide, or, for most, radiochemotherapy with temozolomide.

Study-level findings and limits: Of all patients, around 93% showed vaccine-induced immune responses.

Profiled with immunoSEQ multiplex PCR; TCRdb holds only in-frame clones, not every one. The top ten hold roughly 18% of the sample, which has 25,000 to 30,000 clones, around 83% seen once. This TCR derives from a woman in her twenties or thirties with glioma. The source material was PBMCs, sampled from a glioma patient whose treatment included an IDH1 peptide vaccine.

CDR3 in amino acids: CASSLRDRLVYGYTF. CDR3 coding DNA: TGTGCCAGCAGTCTCCGGGACAGGTTGGTCTATGGCTACACCTTC. J is TRBJ1-2 and V is TRBV6-1; 8 positions agree with TRBD1. The CDR3 consists of 15 residues. Germline-derived CDR1 and CDR2 are MNHNS and SASEGT. After removal of 5 bases from V and 4 bases from J, the junction contained 9 bases not matched to a gene.